These 2 T cell receptor beta chains were sequenced from one sample in a study of cytomegalovirus exposure and HLA in healthy donors. Researchers ran the PCR with 60 Vbeta and 13 Jbeta primers. Produced via immunoSEQ multiplex PCR; TCRdb's table is partial and in-frame only. This sample has under 200,000 clones; about 63% occur once, and the top ten carry about 2.9%. Sequencing was done on a sample of PBMCs. The receptors shown here come from a woman in her thirties or forties in good health and CMV-seropositive.

This chain uses TRBV6-4 with TRBJ2-1, with TRBD2 identical over 7 bases. The CDR3 has 15 residues. Germline CDR1 reads MRHNA; CDR2 reads SNTAGT. V lost 6 bases, J lost 2 bases, and 7 bases stayed unmatched. This CDR3 reads CASRLTSVTYNEQFF. DNA of the CDR3: TGTGCCAGCAGACTTACTAGCGTCACCTACAATGAGCAGTTCTTC.

This chain joins TRBV6-6 and TRBJ1-5, with unresolved D. Germline CDR1 and CDR2: MNHNY and SVGAGI (reference sequence). The CDR3 spans 11 residues. Trimming stripped 7 bases from V and 7 bases from J, with 8 bases between. The CDR3 coding sequence is TGTGCCAGCAAGAACAGCCAGCCCCAGCATTTT. It specifies CASKNSQPQHF.